The next 18 T cell receptor beta chains were all read from a single sample in a study of graft-versus-host responses after intestinal transplantation. CFSE-labeled responder cells (roughly 200,000) were plated with roughly 200,000 irradiated, violet-dye-labeled stimulator cells. Clones were sequenced by immunoSEQ multiplex PCR, and TCRdb holds only the in-frame ones, with some missing. The sample lists about 21,000 clones, approximately 33% occurring once. The sequenced sample was alloreactive CD8+ T cells from a mixed lymphocyte reaction culture, obtained before intestinal transplant. Subset described: CFSE-low proliferating T cells sorted from roughly six-day pre-transplant mixed lymphocyte reaction (GvH or HvG direction). The receptor set was obtained from a human patient who received an intestinal transplant.

The chain joins TRBV6-1 to TRBJ2-1; D unresolved. The CDR3 has 14 residues. From germline, CDR1 is MNHNS and CDR2 SASEGT. The V and J ends lost 4 bases and 4 bases respectively, with 11 bases between them. The CDR3 is CASSAIDPYNEQFF. In nucleotides, the CDR3 is TGTGCCAGCAGTGCGATAGACCCTTACAATGAGCAGTTCTTC.

The CDR3 loop reads CASSPENTDTQYF. The CDR3 nucleotides read TGCGCCAGCAGCCCTGAAAATACAGATACGCAGTATTTT. The chain couples TRBV4-1 to TRBJ2-3; D gene ambiguous. The CDR3 length is 13 residues. V lost 4 bases, J lost 3 bases, and 8 bases lay in between. The germline gives CDR1 MGHRA, CDR2 YSYEKL.

J is TRBJ1-2 and V is TRBV9, with D possibly being TRBD1 (5 bases). V lost 2 bases and J lost 2, with 13 bases in between. This CDR3 is 15 amino acids long. Germline-derived CDR1 and CDR2 are SGDLS and YYNGEE. The CDR3 bases are TGTGCCAGCAGCGTCGCCATTACAGGAAACTATGGCTACACCTTC. Translation: CASSVAITGNYGYTF.

This chain connects TRBV5-5 to TRBJ2-7; TRBD1 matches at 9 bases. Trimming took 1 base from V and 6 from J; bases not matched to a gene: 5. Germline CDR1 and CDR2: SGHKS and YYEKEE (reference sequence). This CDR3 contains 14 residues. In nucleotides, the CDR3 is TGTGCCAGCAGCTTGATTGGGACAGGGATCGAGCAGTACTTC. Protein: CASSLIGTGIEQYF.

V and J are TRBV10-2 and TRBJ2-1; D gene ambiguous. Trimming removed 6 bases at V and 9 bases at J, with 15 bases between. Germline CDR1 and CDR2: WSHSY and SAAADI. The CDR3 extends over 13 amino acids. The CDR3 loop is CASRLSGLGEQFF. The CDR3 DNA reads as TGCGCCAGCAGGCTCAGTGGGTTGGGTGAGCAGTTCTTC.

This clone was recorded a few times. The chain carries TRBV6-1 and TRBJ2-1, with TRBD2 matching 10 bases. The trim removed 5 bases at V and 7 bases at J, leaving 8 bases unmatched. The CDR3 runs to 15 residues. Germline V gives CDR1 MNHNS, CDR2 SASEGT. The CDR3, as DNA: TGTGCCAGCAGTCCCGTAGCGGGAGGCCTGAATGAGCAGTTCTTC. Translation gives CASSPVAGGLNEQFF.

This clone was seen only a few times. This chain links TRBV5-6 with TRBJ1-2; 9 nucleotides line up with TRBD1. The CDR3 sequence is 17 residues long. Germline assignment: CDR1 SGHDT and CDR2 YYEEEE. J was trimmed by 3 bases and V by 4 bases; bases with no gene match: 13. The chain's CDR3 is CASSIQGAHEVYYGYTF. As DNA, the CDR3 is TGTGCCAGCAGCATACAGGGGGCGCATGAAGTTTACTATGGCTACACCTTC.

This clone occurred once. The chain couples TRBV7-3 to TRBJ1-1, with a weak D call TRBD1 (6 bases). V was trimmed by 2 bases and J by 0 bases, leaving 10 bases between them. Germline V gives CDR1 SGHTA, CDR2 FQGTGA. The CDR3 runs 15 residues. The chain's CDR3 is CASSLVGHMNTEAFF. Here the CDR3 DNA reads TGTGCCAGCAGCTTAGTGGGACATATGAACACTGAAGCTTTCTTT. The full variable domain, rest sourced from reference TRBV7-3 and TRBJ1-1, is GAGVSQTPSNKVTEKGKYVELRCDPISGHTALYWYRQSLGQGPEFLIYFQGTGAADDSGLPNDRFFAVRPEGSVSTLKIQRTERGDSAVYLCASSLVGHMNTEAFFGQGTRLTVV.

V gene TRBV29-1 combines with J gene TRBJ2-3, with 10 bases fitting TRBD2. CDR3 length: 20 amino acids. Germline CDR1 reads SQVTM; CDR2 reads ANQGSEA. The J segment lost 3 bases and the V segment lost 0 bases, leaving 18 bases of the junction unmatched. CDR3 in amino acids: CSVEDLGFRLAGDLTDTQYF. DNA of the CDR3: TGCAGCGTTGAAGATCTGGGCTTCCGTCTAGCGGGAGATTTGACAGATACGCAGTATTTT.

This clone was seen more than once but under ten times. The rearrangement joins TRBV4-3 to TRBJ2-7; 8 bases fit TRBD2. The CDR3 length is 15 residues. Per germline, CDR1 LGHNA and CDR2 YSLEER. V trimming: 3 bases; J trimming: 2 bases; junction bases outside the gene matches: 6. In DNA form, the CDR3 reads TGCGCCAGCAGCCACCTAGCGGGCTCCACCTACGAGCAGTACTTC. It is translated as CASSHLAGSTYEQYF.

V and J are TRBV4-2 and TRBJ1-6; 9 nucleotides align to TRBD1. CDR3 length: 15 residues. Germline lookup yields CDR1 LGHNA and CDR2 YNFKEQ. Unmatched junction bases numbered 7, after V lost 4 bases and J lost 9 bases. The CDR3 here is CASSLPKDRGSPLHF. For the CDR3, the DNA is TGTGCCAGCAGCCTCCCGAAGGACAGGGGTTCACCCCTCCACTTT.

The rearrangement links TRBV4-3 to TRBJ2-7; 9 bases are shared with TRBD1. Germline V gene lookup returns CDR1 LGHNA and CDR2 YSLEER. V was pared by 5 bases and J by 2 bases, with 4 bases of the junction left unmatched. This CDR3 region has 14 residues. CDR3 nucleotide sequence: TGCGCCAGCAGCGCTGGACAGGGGCCCTACGAGCAGTACTTC. Encoded protein: CASSAGQGPYEQYF.

The CDR3 protein is CASSQVPLINEQFF. The CDR3 DNA reads TGCGCCAGCAGCCAAGTCCCACTTATCAATGAGCAGTTCTTC. V and J are TRBV4-1 and TRBJ2-1; D gene uncertain. V was trimmed by 1 base and J by 6 bases, leaving 10 bases between them. The germline CDR1 and CDR2 sequences are MGHRA and YSYEKL. The CDR3 loop spans 14 amino acids.

The rearrangement links TRBV5-1 to TRBJ1-5; possible D gene TRBD1, 6 bases. The CDR3 contains 15 residues. Germline loops: CDR1 SGHRS, CDR2 YFSETQ. Trimming stripped 0 bases from V and 3 bases from J, with 10 bases between. The CDR3 spells CASSLAGDYNQPQHF. CDR3 nucleotides: TGCGCCAGCAGCTTGGCAGGGGACTACAATCAGCCCCAGCATTTT. Together with reference TRBV5-1 and TRBJ1-5, the CDR3 gives the full variable domain: KAGVTQTPRYLIKTRGQQVTLSCSPISGHRSVSWYQQTPGQGLQFLFEYFSETQRNKGNFPGRFSGRQFSNSRSEMNVSTLELGDSALYLCASSLAGDYNQPQHFGDGTRLSIL.

By proportion, this clone is medium-sized. The rearrangement links TRBV27 to TRBJ2-7, with no clear D. Germline V gene data show CDR1 as MNHEY and CDR2 as SMNVEV (reference sequence). The CDR3 has 12 amino acids. Trimming pared 4 bases from V and 2 bases from J, leaving 6 bases between. The CDR3 sequence is CASSSTAYEQYF. The CDR3 DNA sequence: TGTGCCAGCAGTTCCACGGCCTACGAGCAGTACTTC.

This clone came up a few times. This rearrangement joins TRBV7-6 to TRBJ2-7; TRBD2 is a possible D gene (6 bases). The CDR3 has 13 residues. V was cut by 5 bases and J by 7 bases, with 15 bases left in between. Looked up from germline, CDR1 is SGHVS and CDR2 is FNYEAQ. The CDR3 sequence: CASSIRDFTEQYF. CDR3 in DNA: TGTGCCAGCAGCATAAGGGACTTCACGGAGCAGTACTTC.

The genes are TRBV13 and TRBJ2-1; D not resolved. Germline CDR1 is PRHDT and CDR2 is FYEKMQ (reference sequence). Trimming shortened V by 0 bases and J by 0 bases, and 6 bases separated the two germline ends. The CDR3 is made up of 15 amino acids. In DNA, the CDR3 is TGTGCCAGCAGCTTAGGCGAACCCTCCTACAATGAGCAGTTCTTC. Protein product: CASSLGEPSYNEQFF.

This clone has only one observation. A much larger clone differs from this one at a single base, so this may be a read error. The chain joins TRBV28 to TRBJ2-7; D is undetermined. Germline lookup yields CDR1 MDHEN and CDR2 SYDVKM. The CDR3 sequence is 15 residues long. V dropped 6 bases and J dropped 0 bases, with 15 bases sitting between them. Written as DNA, the CDR3 is TGTGCCAGCAGCACCATAGACGAGAGCTCCTACGAGCAGTACTTC. This codes for CASSTIDESSYEQYF.